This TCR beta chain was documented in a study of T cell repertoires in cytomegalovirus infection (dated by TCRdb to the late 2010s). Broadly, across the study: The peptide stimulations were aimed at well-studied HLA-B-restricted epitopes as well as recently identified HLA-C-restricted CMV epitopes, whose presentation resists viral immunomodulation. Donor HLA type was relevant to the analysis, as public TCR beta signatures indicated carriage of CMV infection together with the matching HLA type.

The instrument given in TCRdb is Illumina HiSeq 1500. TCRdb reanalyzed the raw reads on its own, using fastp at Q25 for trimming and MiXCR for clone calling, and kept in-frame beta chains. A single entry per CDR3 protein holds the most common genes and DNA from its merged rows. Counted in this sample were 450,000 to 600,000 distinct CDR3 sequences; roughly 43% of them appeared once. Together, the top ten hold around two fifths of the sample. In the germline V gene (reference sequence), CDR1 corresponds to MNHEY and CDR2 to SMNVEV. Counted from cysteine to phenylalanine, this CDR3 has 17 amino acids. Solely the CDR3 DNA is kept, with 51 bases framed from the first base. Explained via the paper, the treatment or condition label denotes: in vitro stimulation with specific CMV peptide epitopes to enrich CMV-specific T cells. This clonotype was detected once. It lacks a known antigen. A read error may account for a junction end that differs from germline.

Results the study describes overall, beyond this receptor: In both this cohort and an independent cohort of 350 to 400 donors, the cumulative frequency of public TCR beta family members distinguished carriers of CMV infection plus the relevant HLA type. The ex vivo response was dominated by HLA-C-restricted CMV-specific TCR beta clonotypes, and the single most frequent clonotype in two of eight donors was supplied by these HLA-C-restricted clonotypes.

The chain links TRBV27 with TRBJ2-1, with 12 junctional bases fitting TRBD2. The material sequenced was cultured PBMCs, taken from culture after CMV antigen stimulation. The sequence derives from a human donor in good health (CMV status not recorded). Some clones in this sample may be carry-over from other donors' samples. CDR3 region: CARSSRTSGKQYNEQFF. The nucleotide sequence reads TGTGCCCGCAGTTCTCGGACTAGCGGGAAACAATACAATGAGCAGTTCTTC.